The rows below give T cell receptor beta chains drawn from one sample of a study of blood T cells in healthy people across ages. MiXCR, run by TCRdb on the 5' RACE reads, gives a single entry per CDR3 protein. The sample shows about 1,800,000 distinct CDR3 sequences, under 30% of them seen only once. Sequences were obtained from blood. These receptors originate from a woman between 25 and 40 years old in good health. The CDR3 runs from the conserved cysteine through the conserved F or W. Each record gives: clone size, J gene, V gene, D gene, CDR3 protein, CDR3 DNA. The D gene is left open where the match is weak. Clone size appears in some rows only: once, few, many, or a class for an expanded clone.

clone size: many
J gene: TRBJ2-5
V gene: TRBV7-2
D gene: TRBD2
CDR3 protein: CASIPREGETQYF
CDR3 DNA: TGTGCCAGCATCCCTCGGGAGGGAGAGACCCAGTACTTC

clone size: few
J gene: TRBJ2-5
V gene: TRBV4-1
D gene: NA
CDR3 protein: CASSHRGTAQETQYF
CDR3 DNA: TGCGCCAGCAGCCACCGGGGGACCGCACAAGAGACCCAGTACTTC

clone size: NA
J gene: TRBJ1-4
V gene: TRBV11-2
D gene: NA
CDR3 protein: CASSNGGLANGKLFF
CDR3 DNA: TGTGCCAGCAGCAATGGGGGACTAGCTAATGGAAAACTGTTTTTT

clone size: NA
J gene: TRBJ2-3
V gene: TRBV6-1
D gene: NA
CDR3 protein: CASSEGSTAWGSTDTQYF
CDR3 DNA: TGTGCCAGCAGTGAAGGGTCGACCGCCTGGGGTAGCACAGATACGCAGTATTTT

clone size: once
J gene: TRBJ2-5
V gene: TRBV3-1
D gene: NA
CDR3 protein: CASSQDSGRGRTQYF
CDR3 DNA: TGTGCCAGCAGCCAAGATTCGGGCAGGGGCCGGACCCAGTACTTC

clone size: few
J gene: TRBJ1-5
V gene: TRBV12-3/TRBV12-4
D gene: TRBD1
CDR3 protein: CASSPTGQGERPQHF
CDR3 DNA: TGTGCCAGCAGTCCCACGGGACAGGGGGAAAGGCCCCAGCATTTT

clone size: NA
J gene: TRBJ1-2
V gene: TRBV6-5
D gene: NA
CDR3 protein: CTSSSFGGFKDGYTF
CDR3 DNA: TGTACCAGCAGTTCGTTCGGAGGGTTTAAGGATGGCTACACCTTC

clone size: few
J gene: TRBJ2-7
V gene: TRBV5-4
D gene: NA
CDR3 protein: CASSLGWVGSYEQYF
CDR3 DNA: TGTGCCAGCAGCTTGGGATGGGTGGGGTCCTACGAGCAGTACTTC

clone size: NA
J gene: TRBJ1-1
V gene: TRBV28
D gene: TRBD1
CDR3 protein: CASSRHSGTGAEAFF
CDR3 DNA: TGTGCCAGCAGCCGCCATTCCGGGACAGGGGCTGAAGCTTTCTTT

clone size: few
J gene: TRBJ2-7
V gene: TRBV7-2
D gene: NA
CDR3 protein: CASSFGGKLYEQYF
CDR3 DNA: TGTGCCAGCAGCTTCGGCGGGAAACTATACGAGCAGTACTTC

clone size: NA
J gene: TRBJ2-1
V gene: TRBV6-5
D gene: NA
CDR3 protein: CASTDWRNNEQFF
CDR3 DNA: TGTGCCAGCACCGACTGGCGTAACAATGAGCAGTTCTTC

clone size: many
J gene: TRBJ2-7
V gene: TRBV10-3
D gene: TRBD2
CDR3 protein: CAISRTSGRAESYEQYF
CDR3 DNA: TGTGCCATCAGCCGGACTAGCGGGAGGGCCGAGTCCTACGAGCAGTACTTC

clone size: many
J gene: TRBJ2-5
V gene: TRBV29-1
D gene: TRBD2
CDR3 protein: CSVVRGTSGIQETQYF
CDR3 DNA: TGCAGCGTTGTAAGGGGGACTAGCGGAATACAAGAGACCCAGTACTTC

clone size: NA
J gene: TRBJ2-3
V gene: TRBV9
D gene: NA
CDR3 protein: CASSDEDFTSTDTQYF
CDR3 DNA: TGTGCCAGCAGCGACGAGGACTTTACTTCCACAGATACGCAGTATTTT

clone size: NA
J gene: TRBJ1-2
V gene: TRBV7-2
D gene: TRBD1
CDR3 protein: CASNFDRVYGYTF
CDR3 DNA: TGTGCCAGCAACTTTGACAGGGTCTATGGCTACACCTTC

clone size: many
J gene: TRBJ2-1
V gene: TRBV29-1
D gene: NA
CDR3 protein: CSVKIGGLSSYNEQFF
CDR3 DNA: TGCAGCGTTAAAATCGGGGGCTTGAGCTCCTACAATGAGCAGTTCTTC

clone size: NA
J gene: TRBJ1-1
V gene: TRBV6-6
D gene: NA
CDR3 protein: CASSVPLNTEAFF
CDR3 DNA: TGTGCCAGCAGTGTCCCCCTCAACACTGAAGCTTTCTTT

clone size: NA
J gene: TRBJ1-3
V gene: TRBV6-6
D gene: TRBD1
CDR3 protein: CASSYSPQGERGNTIYF
CDR3 DNA: TGTGCCAGCAGTTACTCCCCCCAGGGGGAAAGGGGAAACACCATATATTTT

clone size: NA
J gene: TRBJ1-1
V gene: TRBV5-5
D gene: NA
CDR3 protein: CASSFRGGVAEAFF
CDR3 DNA: TGTGCCAGCAGCTTCCGCGGGGGCGTCGCTGAAGCTTTCTTT

clone size: many
J gene: TRBJ2-5
V gene: TRBV24-1
D gene: NA
CDR3 protein: CATSPHAGTQYF
CDR3 DNA: TGTGCCACCAGTCCCCACGCTGGGACCCAGTACTTC

clone size: few
J gene: TRBJ1-2
V gene: TRBV20-1
D gene: NA
CDR3 protein: CSARVRHGANYGYTF
CDR3 DNA: TGCAGTGCTAGAGTAAGACACGGAGCTAACTATGGCTACACCTTC

clone size: few
J gene: TRBJ2-3
V gene: TRBV10-1
D gene: TRBD2
CDR3 protein: CASSDLGTSGTDTQYF
CDR3 DNA: TGCGCCAGCAGTGATTTGGGGACTAGCGGCACAGATACGCAGTATTTT

clone size: many
J gene: TRBJ2-1
V gene: TRBV10-3
D gene: TRBD1
CDR3 protein: CAIRASLRGHNEQFF
CDR3 DNA: TGTGCCATCAGGGCCTCTCTCAGGGGGCACAATGAGCAGTTCTTC

clone size: few
J gene: TRBJ1-2
V gene: TRBV6-5
D gene: NA
CDR3 protein: CASSSKRTRHPYGYTF
CDR3 DNA: TGTGCCAGCAGTTCCAAGCGGACGCGTCATCCATATGGCTACACCTTC

clone size: NA
J gene: TRBJ2-5
V gene: TRBV10-2
D gene: NA
CDR3 protein: CASRELTDKETQYF
CDR3 DNA: TGCGCCAGCAGGGAGTTGACAGACAAGGAGACCCAGTACTTC

clone size: few
J gene: TRBJ1-1
V gene: TRBV7-9
D gene: NA
CDR3 protein: CASSRPGHLNTEAFF
CDR3 DNA: TGTGCCAGCAGCCGTCCGGGACATTTGAACACTGAAGCTTTCTTT

clone size: NA
J gene: TRBJ2-7
V gene: TRBV20-1
D gene: TRBD1
CDR3 protein: CSANGPGQGGFYEQYF
CDR3 DNA: TGCAGTGCTAATGGCCCGGGACAGGGTGGTTTCTACGAGCAGTACTTC

clone size: NA
J gene: TRBJ1-3
V gene: TRBV4-1
D gene: NA
CDR3 protein: CALGGSGNTIYF
CDR3 DNA: TGCGCCTTAGGGGGCTCTGGAAACACCATATATTTT

clone size: NA
J gene: TRBJ2-5
V gene: TRBV7-2
D gene: TRBD2
CDR3 protein: CASSRGLAGGPGETQYF
CDR3 DNA: TGTGCCAGCAGTCGCGGACTAGCGGGGGGGCCAGGGGAGACCCAGTACTTC

clone size: many
J gene: TRBJ2-7
V gene: TRBV29-1
D gene: NA
CDR3 protein: CSVEGGQEFAYEQYF
CDR3 DNA: TGCAGCGTTGAAGGGGGACAAGAGTTTGCCTACGAGCAGTACTTC

clone size: few
J gene: TRBJ1-2
V gene: TRBV6-6
D gene: NA
CDR3 protein: CASSYSGSRNYGYTF
CDR3 DNA: TGTGCCAGCAGTTACTCGGGGTCAAGGAACTATGGCTACACCTTC

clone size: many
J gene: TRBJ2-1
V gene: TRBV2
D gene: NA
CDR3 protein: CASRRGETPDNEQFF
CDR3 DNA: TGTGCCAGCAGGCGCGGGGAGACCCCAGACAATGAGCAGTTCTTC

clone size: NA
J gene: TRBJ2-6
V gene: TRBV20-1
D gene: NA
CDR3 protein: CSAEVGTGANVLTF
CDR3 DNA: TGCAGTGCGGAGGTTGGAACCGGGGCCAACGTCCTGACTTTC

clone size: many
J gene: TRBJ1-2
V gene: TRBV12-3/TRBV12-4
D gene: TRBD1
CDR3 protein: CASSRTGSNGYTF
CDR3 DNA: TGTGCCAGCAGTCGGACAGGCTCTAATGGCTACACCTTC

clone size: few
J gene: TRBJ2-7
V gene: TRBV7-8
D gene: NA
CDR3 protein: CASSFTQTEQYF
CDR3 DNA: TGTGCCAGCAGCTTCACCCAGACCGAGCAGTACTTC

clone size: NA
J gene: TRBJ1-6
V gene: TRBV11-2
D gene: NA
CDR3 protein: CASSLVPSGDSPLHF
CDR3 DNA: TGTGCCAGCAGCTTAGTCCCTTCTGGGGATTCACCCCTCCACTTT

clone size: few
J gene: TRBJ1-1
V gene: TRBV12-3/TRBV12-4
D gene: NA
CDR3 protein: CASSRNAGEAFF
CDR3 DNA: TGTGCCAGCAGCCGGAACGCAGGGGAAGCTTTCTTT

clone size: NA
J gene: TRBJ2-4
V gene: TRBV7-2
D gene: TRBD2
CDR3 protein: CASSQGRGGQNIQYF
CDR3 DNA: TGTGCCAGCAGCCAGGGACGGGGGGGGCAAAACATTCAGTACTTC

clone size: many
J gene: TRBJ2-5
V gene: TRBV29-1
D gene: TRBD1
CDR3 protein: CSVPTTGVETQYF
CDR3 DNA: TGCAGCGTACCTACGACAGGGGTTGAGACCCAGTACTTC

clone size: NA
J gene: TRBJ1-2
V gene: TRBV20-1
D gene: NA
CDR3 protein: CSASGQYYGYTF
CDR3 DNA: TGCAGTGCGTCGGGACAATACTATGGCTACACCTTC

clone size: many
J gene: TRBJ2-1
V gene: TRBV13
D gene: TRBD2
CDR3 protein: CASSLGLASGGTYNEQFF
CDR3 DNA: TGTGCCAGCAGCTTAGGCTTGGCTAGCGGGGGAACCTACAATGAGCAGTTCTTC

clone size: few
J gene: TRBJ2-7
V gene: TRBV12-3/TRBV12-4
D gene: TRBD2
CDR3 protein: CASSPQTSGSDEQYF
CDR3 DNA: TGTGCCAGCAGCCCACAGACTAGCGGGAGCGACGAGCAGTACTTC

clone size: NA
J gene: TRBJ1-5
V gene: TRBV6-6
D gene: NA
CDR3 protein: CASRQPGQYQPQHF
CDR3 DNA: TGTGCCAGCAGGCAGCCGGGACAATATCAGCCCCAGCATTTT

clone size: many
J gene: TRBJ1-5
V gene: TRBV28
D gene: TRBD1
CDR3 protein: CASRKQGAGNQPQHF
CDR3 DNA: TGTGCCAGCAGGAAACAGGGGGCCGGCAATCAGCCCCAGCATTTT

clone size: NA
J gene: TRBJ2-7
V gene: TRBV7-9
D gene: NA
CDR3 protein: CASSLNPGMLGPYEQYF
CDR3 DNA: TGTGCCAGCAGCTTAAACCCGGGGATGCTAGGACCCTACGAGCAGTACTTC